This is a list of T cell receptor beta chains from one sample in a study of T cells in localized non-small cell lung cancer. The repertoire was sequenced with immunoSEQ multiplex PCR; TCRdb's copy has only in-frame clones and lacks some. The repertoire holds over 45,000 clones, with about 88% as singletons. This sample comprised PBMCs, obtained before any cancer treatment. These receptors came from a female donor with stage II lung adenocarcinoma. The CDR3 runs from the conserved cysteine through the conserved F or W. The order of the fields is clone size, V gene, D gene, J gene, CDR3 DNA, CDR3 protein. A D gene is named only where the DNA matches it firmly. A clone size is listed for some rows: how often the clone was seen (once, few, many), or a class if it is expanded.

>NA|TRBV6-1|TRBD2|TRBJ2-3
TGTGCCAGCAGTGAGGGTAGCGGGGGGGCCCTCGATACGCAGTATTTT
CASSEGSGGALDTQYF
>NA|TRBV6-1|NA|TRBJ1-1
TGTGCCAGCAGTGAGGAGGCAGGAGCATTCGTTGAAGCTTTCTTT
CASSEEAGAFVEAFF
>NA|TRBV5-1|NA|TRBJ1-4
TGCGCCAGCAGCCTAATTGGGGGAATGGCGACTAATGAAAAACTGTTTTTT
CASSLIGGMATNEKLFF
>NA|TRBV5-1|NA|TRBJ2-3
TGCGCCAGCAGCCGTCTTGACACAGATACGCAGTATTTT
CASSRLDTDTQYF
>NA|TRBV5-1|NA|TRBJ1-6
TGCGCCAGCAGCCACGGGACGGGAGATAATTCACCCCTCCACTTT
CASSHGTGDNSPLHF
>NA|TRBV5-1|TRBD1|TRBJ1-1
TGCGCCAGCTGGAGGGGACAGGGTTCCGAAGCTTTCTTT
CASWRGQGSEAFF
>NA|TRBV5-4|NA|TRBJ1-6
TGTGCCAGCAGCGGACGACAGGAGGGTAGCCCCCTCCACTTT
CASSGRQEGSPLHF
>NA|TRBV7-3|NA|TRBJ1-1
TGTGCCAGCAGCTTAATTGGCAGAGGCACTGAAGCTTTCTTT
CASSLIGRGTEAFF
>NA|TRBV7-8|TRBD1|TRBJ1-5
TGTGCCAGCAGCTTAGGACAGGGCATTAGCAATCAGCCCCAGCATTTT
CASSLGQGISNQPQHF
>NA|TRBV5-1|TRBD1|TRBJ2-3
TGCGCCAGCAGCTCCCCTGAGACAGGGCCAGGGGCTACGCAGTATTTT
CASSSPETGPGATQYF
>once|TRBV11-2|NA|TRBJ1-4
TGTGCCAGCAGCCCGGGGGGAGCAAAACTGTTTTTT
CASSPGGAKLFF
>NA|TRBV11-3|NA|TRBJ2-1
TGTGCCAGCAGCTTAGGGCGGGCCTCCAATGAGCAGTTCTTC
CASSLGRASNEQFF
>NA|TRBV10-3|TRBD1|TRBJ1-2
TGTGCCGCAGCCGGGACAGGGAGAGCTAACTATGGCTACACCTTC
CAAAGTGRANYGYTF